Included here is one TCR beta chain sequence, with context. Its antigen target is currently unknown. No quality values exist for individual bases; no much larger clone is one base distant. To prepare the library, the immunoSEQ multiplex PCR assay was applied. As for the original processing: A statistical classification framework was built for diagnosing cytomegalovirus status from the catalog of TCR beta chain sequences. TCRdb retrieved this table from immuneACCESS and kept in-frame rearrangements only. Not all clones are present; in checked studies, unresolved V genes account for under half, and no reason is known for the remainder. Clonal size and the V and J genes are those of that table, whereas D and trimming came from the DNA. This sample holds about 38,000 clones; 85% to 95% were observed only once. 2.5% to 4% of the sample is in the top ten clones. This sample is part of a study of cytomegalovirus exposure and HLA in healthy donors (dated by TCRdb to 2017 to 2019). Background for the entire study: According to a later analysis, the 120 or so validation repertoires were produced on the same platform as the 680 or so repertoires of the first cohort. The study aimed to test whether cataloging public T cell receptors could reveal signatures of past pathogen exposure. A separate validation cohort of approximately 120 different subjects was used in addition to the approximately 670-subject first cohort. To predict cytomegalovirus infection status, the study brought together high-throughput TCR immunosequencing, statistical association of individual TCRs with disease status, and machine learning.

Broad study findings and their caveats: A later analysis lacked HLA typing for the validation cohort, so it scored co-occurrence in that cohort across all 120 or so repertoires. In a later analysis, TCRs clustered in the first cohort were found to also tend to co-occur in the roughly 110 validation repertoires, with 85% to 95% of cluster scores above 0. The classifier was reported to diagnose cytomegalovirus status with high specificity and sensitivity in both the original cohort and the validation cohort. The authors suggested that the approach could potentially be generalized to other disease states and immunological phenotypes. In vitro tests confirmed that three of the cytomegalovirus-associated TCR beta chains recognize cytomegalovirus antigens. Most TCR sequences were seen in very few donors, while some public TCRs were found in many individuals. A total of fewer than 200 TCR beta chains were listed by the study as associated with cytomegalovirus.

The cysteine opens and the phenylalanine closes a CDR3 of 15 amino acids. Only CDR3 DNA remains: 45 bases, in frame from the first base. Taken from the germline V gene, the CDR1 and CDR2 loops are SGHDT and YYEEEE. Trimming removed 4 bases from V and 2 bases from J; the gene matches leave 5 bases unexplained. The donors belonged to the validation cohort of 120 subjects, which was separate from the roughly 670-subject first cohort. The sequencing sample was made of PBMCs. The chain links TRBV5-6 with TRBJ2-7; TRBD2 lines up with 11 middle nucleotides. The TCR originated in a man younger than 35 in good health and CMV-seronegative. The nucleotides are TGTGCCAGCAGCCCGGGACTAGCGGACACCTACGAGCAGTACTTC. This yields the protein CASSPGLADTYEQYF.